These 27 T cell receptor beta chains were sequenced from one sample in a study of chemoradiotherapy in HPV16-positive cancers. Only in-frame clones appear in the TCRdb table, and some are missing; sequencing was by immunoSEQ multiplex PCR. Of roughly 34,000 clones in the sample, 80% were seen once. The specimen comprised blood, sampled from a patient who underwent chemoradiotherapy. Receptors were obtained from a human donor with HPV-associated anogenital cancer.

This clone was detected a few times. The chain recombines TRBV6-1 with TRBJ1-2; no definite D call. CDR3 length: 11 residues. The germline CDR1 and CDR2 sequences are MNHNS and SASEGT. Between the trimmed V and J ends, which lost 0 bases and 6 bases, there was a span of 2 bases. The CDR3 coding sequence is TGTGCCAGCAGTGAAGCCCATGGCTACACCTTC. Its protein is CASSEAHGYTF.

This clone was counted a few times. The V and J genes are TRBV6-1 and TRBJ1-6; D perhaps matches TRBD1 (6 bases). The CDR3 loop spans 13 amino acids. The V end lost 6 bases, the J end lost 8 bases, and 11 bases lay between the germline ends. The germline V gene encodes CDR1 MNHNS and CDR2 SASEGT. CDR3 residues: CASSIQGYSPLHF. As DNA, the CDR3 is TGTGCCAGCAGCATACAGGGTTATTCACCCCTCCACTTT.

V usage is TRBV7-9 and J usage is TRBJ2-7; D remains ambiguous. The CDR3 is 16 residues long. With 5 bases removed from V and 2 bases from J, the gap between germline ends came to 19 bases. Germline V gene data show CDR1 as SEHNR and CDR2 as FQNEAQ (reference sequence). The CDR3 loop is CASSPEISAVPYEQYF. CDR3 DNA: TGTGCCAGCAGCCCAGAAATTTCCGCGGTCCCCTACGAGCAGTACTTC.

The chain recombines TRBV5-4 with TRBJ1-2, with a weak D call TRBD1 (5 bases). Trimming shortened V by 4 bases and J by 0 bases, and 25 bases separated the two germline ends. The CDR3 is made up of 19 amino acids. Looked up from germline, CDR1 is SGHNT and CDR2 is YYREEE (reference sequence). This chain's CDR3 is CASSGGTEVLFGANYGYTF. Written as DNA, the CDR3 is TGTGCCAGCAGCGGAGGGACGGAGGTACTATTCGGGGCTAACTATGGCTACACCTTC.

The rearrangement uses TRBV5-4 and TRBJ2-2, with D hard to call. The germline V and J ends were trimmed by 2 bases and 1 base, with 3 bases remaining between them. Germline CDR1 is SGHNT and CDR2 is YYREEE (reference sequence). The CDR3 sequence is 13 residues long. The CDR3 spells CASSFKNTGELFF. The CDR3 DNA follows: TGTGCCAGCAGCTTTAAGAACACCGGGGAGCTGTTTTTT.

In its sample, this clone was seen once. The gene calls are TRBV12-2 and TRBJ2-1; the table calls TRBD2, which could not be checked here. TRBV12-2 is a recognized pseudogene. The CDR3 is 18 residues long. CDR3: CASRLARTSGESYNEQFF. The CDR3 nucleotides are TGTGCAAGTCGCTTAGCCCGGACTAGCGGGGAATCCTACAATGAGCAGTTCTTC.

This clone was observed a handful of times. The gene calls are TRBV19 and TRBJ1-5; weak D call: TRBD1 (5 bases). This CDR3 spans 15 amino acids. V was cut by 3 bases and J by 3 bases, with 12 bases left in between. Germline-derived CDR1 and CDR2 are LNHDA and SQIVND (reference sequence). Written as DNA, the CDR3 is TGTGCCAGTAGTATCCTCCGGGGGTCCAATCAGCCCCAGCATTTT. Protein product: CASSILRGSNQPQHF.

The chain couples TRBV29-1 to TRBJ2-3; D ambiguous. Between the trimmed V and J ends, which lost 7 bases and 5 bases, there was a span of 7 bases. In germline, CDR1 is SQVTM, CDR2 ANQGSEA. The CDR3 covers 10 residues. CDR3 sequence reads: CSGLGDTQYF. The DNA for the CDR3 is TGCAGCGGTTTAGGAGATACGCAGTATTTT.

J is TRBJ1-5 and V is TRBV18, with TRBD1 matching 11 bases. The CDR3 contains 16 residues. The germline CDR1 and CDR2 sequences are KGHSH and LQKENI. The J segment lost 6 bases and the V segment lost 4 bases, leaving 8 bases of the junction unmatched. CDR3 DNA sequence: TGTGCCAGCTCACAGATACCGGGACAGGGGGGTCAGCCCCAGCATTTT. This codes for CASSQIPGQGGQPQHF.

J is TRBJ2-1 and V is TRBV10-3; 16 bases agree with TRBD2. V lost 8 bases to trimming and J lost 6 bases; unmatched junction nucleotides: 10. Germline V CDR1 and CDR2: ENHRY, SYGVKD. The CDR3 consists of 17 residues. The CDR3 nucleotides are TGTGCCATCGGGGGACTAGCGGGGGGGCCTAATGCCAATGAGCAGTTCTTC. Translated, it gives CAIGGLAGGPNANEQFF.

In DNA form, the CDR3 reads TGTGCCAGCAGCCCGGGGCCAGATACGCAGTATTTT. It specifies CASSPGPDTQYF. The V gene is TRBV7-9, the J gene TRBJ2-3; D possibly matches TRBD1 or TRBD2 (5 bases each). Trimming cost V 5 bases and J 4 bases, with 7 bases left between them. The CDR3 runs 12 residues. Germline V lookup: CDR1 SEHNR, CDR2 FQNEAQ (reference sequence).

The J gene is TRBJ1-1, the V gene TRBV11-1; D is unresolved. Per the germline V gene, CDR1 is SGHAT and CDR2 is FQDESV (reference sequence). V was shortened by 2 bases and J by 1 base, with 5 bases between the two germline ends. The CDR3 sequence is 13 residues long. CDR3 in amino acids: CASSLTRNTEAFF. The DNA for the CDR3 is TGTGCCAGCAGCTTAACTAGGAACACTGAAGCTTTCTTT.

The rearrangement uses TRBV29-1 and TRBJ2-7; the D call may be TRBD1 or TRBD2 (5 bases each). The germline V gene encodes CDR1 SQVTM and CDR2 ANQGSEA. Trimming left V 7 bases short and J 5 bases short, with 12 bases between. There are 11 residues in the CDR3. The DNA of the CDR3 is TGCAGCGCCGCCGGGGACCACGAGCAGTACTTC. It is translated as CSAAGDHEQYF.

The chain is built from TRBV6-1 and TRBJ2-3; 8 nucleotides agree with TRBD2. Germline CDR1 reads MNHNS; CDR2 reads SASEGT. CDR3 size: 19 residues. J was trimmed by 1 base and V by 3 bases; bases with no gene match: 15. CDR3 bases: TGTGCCAGCAGTGAGTCGGCGGGGGGTACCTACCGTGGCACAGATACGCAGTATTTT. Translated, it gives CASSESAGGTYRGTDTQYF.

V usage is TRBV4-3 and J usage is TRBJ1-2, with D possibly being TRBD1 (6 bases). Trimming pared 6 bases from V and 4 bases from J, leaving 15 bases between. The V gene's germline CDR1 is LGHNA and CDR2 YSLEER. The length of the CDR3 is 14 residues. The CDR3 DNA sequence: TGCGCCAGCAGTTACGACAGGAAGGGCTATGGCTACACCTTC. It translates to CASSYDRKGYGYTF.

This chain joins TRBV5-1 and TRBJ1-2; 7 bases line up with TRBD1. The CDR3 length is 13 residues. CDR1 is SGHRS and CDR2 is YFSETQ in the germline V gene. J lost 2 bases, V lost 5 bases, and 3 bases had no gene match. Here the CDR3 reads CASSQDRNYGYTF. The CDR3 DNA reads TGCGCCAGCAGTCAGGACAGGAACTATGGCTACACCTTC.

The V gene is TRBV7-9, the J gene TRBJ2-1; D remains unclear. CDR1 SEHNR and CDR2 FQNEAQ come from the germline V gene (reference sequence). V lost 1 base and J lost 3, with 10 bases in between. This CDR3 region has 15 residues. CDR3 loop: CASSLEGGGYNEQFF. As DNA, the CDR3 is TGTGCCAGCAGCTTAGAGGGCGGCGGCTACAATGAGCAGTTCTTC.

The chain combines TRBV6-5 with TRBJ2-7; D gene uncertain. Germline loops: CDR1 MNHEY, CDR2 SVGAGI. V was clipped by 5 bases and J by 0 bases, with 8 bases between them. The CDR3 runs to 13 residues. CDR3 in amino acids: CASSPLPSYEQYF. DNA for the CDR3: TGTGCCAGCAGTCCTCTCCCCTCCTACGAGCAGTACTTC.

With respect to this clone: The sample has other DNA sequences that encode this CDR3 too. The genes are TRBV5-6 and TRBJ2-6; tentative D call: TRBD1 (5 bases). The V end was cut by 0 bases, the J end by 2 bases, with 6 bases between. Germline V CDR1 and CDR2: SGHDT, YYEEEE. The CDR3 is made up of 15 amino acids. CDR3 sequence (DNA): TGTGCCAGCAGCTTGGCAGGGCCTGGGGCCAACGTCCTGACTTTC. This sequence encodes CASSLAGPGANVLTF. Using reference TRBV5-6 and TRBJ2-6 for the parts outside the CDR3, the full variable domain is DAGVTQSPTHLIKTRGQQVTLRCSPKSGHDTVSWYQQALGQGPQFIFQYYEEEERQRGNFPDRFSGHQFPNYSSELNVNALLLGDSALYLCASSLAGPGANVLTFGAGSRLTVL.

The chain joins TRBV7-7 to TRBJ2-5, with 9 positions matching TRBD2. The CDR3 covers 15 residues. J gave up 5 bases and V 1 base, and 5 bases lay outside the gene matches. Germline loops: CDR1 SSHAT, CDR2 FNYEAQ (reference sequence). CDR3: CASSLVAGVGETQYF. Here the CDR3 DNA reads TGTGCCAGCAGCTTAGTAGCGGGGGTTGGGGAGACCCAGTACTTC.

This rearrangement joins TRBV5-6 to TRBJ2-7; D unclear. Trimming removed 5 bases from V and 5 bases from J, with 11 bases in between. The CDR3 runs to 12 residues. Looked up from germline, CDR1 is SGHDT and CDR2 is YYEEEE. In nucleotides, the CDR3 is TGTGCCAGCAGACGTACAAGTGACGAGCAGTACTTC. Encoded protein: CASRRTSDEQYF.

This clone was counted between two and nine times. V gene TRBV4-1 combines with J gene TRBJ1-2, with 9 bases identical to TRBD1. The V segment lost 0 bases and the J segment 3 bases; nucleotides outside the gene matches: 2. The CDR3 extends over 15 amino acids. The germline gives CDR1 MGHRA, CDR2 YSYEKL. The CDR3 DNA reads TGCGCCAGCAGCCAAGACGGGACAGGGTACTATGGCTACACCTTC. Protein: CASSQDGTGYYGYTF.

CDR3 amino acids: CATSKRQSQETQYF. The DNA for the CDR3 is TGTGCCACCAGCAAAAGACAGAGCCAAGAGACCCAGTACTTC. The chain uses TRBV15 and TRBJ2-5; perhaps TRBD1 as D (5 bases). The germline V gene has CDR1 LNHNV and CDR2 YYDKDF (reference sequence). This CDR3 contains 14 residues. Trimming pared 4 bases from V and 1 base from J, leaving 10 bases between.

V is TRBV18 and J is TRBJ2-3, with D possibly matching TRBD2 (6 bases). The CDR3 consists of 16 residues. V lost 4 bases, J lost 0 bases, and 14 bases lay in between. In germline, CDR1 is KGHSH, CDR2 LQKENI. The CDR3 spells CASSLRLGRSTDTQYF. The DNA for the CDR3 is TGTGCCAGCTCACTCCGACTAGGTCGGAGCACAGATACGCAGTATTTT.

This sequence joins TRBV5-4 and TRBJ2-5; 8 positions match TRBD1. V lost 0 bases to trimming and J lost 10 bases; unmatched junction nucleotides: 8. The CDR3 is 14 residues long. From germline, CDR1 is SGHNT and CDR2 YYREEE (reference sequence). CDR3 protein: CASSLADRVEVQYF. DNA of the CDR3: TGTGCCAGCAGCTTGGCGGACAGGGTCGAAGTCCAGTACTTC.

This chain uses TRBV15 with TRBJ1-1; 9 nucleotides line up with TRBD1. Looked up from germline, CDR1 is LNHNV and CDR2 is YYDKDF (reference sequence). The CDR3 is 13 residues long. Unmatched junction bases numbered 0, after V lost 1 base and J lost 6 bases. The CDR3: CATSRGQGAEAFF. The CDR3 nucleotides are TGTGCCACCAGCAGAGGACAGGGGGCTGAAGCTTTCTTT.

The CDR3 is CASSPYGEGYTF. For the CDR3, the DNA is TGCGCCAGCAGCCCCTACGGGGAGGGCTACACCTTC. The rearrangement joins TRBV5-1 to TRBJ1-2, with D unresolved. Germline CDR1 reads SGHRS; CDR2 reads YFSETQ. Trimming took off 4 bases at V and 8 bases at J, with 12 bases between the two ends. The CDR3 length is 12 residues.